This T cell receptor beta chain is drawn from a study of blood T cell repertoires in COVID-19. Turning to the study itself: Some COVID-19 samples were acute and others convalescent; all came from the United States, Italy and Spain. Sources were T cells, B-cell-depleted T cells, or PBMCs; the material itself was cDNA or gDNA.

CDR3 length equals 13 residues. Germline CDR1 is SEHNR and CDR2 is FQNEAQ (reference sequence). Trimming took 3 bases from V and 3 from J, leaving 6 bases between them. Original methodology: Reference gene primer amplification gave estimated nucleated cell counts. This table comes from immunoSEQ multiplex PCR, and its TCRdb copy is limited to in-frame clones, with some not included. V, J and clone size are those of that table, while D and trimming were read from the DNA. The sample shows 250,000 to 300,000 clones, approximately 89% of them seen only once. The sequencing input was peripheral blood. The chain employs TRBV7-9 and TRBJ2-1, with a tentative D call TRBD2 (6 bases). The sequence was obtained from a woman aged 30 to 39 who had recovered from COVID-19. The CDR3 bases are TGTGCCAGCAGCTTGACTAGCTACAATGAGCAGTTCTTC. It yields the protein CASSLTSYNEQFF.